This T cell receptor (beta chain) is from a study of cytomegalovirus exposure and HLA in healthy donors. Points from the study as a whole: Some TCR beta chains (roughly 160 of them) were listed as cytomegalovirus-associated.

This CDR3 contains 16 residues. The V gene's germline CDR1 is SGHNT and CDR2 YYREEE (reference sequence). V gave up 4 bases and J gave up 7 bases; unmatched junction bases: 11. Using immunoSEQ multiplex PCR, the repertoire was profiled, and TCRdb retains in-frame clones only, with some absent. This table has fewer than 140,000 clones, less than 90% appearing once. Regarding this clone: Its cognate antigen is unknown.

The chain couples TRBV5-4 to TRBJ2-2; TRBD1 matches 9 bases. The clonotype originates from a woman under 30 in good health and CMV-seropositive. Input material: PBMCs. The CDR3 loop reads CASSPRTGDGGGELFF. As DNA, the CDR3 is TGTGCCAGCAGCCCTAGGACAGGGGATGGGGGCGGGGAGCTGTTTTTT.